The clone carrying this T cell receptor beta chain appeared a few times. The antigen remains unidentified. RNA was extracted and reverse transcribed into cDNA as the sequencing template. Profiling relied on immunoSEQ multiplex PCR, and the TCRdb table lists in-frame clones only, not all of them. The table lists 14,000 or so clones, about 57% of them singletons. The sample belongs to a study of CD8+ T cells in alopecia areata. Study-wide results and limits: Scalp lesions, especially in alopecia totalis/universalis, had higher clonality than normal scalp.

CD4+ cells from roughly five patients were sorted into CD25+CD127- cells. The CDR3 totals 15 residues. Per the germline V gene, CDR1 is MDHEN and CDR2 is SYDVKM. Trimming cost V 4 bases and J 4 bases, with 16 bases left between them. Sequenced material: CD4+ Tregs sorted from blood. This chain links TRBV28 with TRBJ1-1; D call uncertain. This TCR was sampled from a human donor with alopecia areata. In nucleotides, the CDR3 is TGTGCCAGCAGTTCGGCCTCGGGGTCCGCCACTGAAGCTTTCTTT. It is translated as CASSSASGSATEAFF.